This is a list of T cell receptor beta chains from one sample in a study of blood T cell repertoires in COVID-19. Assay: immunoSEQ multiplex PCR; the TCRdb copy retains only in-frame clones and omits some. The sample has approximately 110,000 clones, 80% to 95% seen once. Sequencing was carried out using peripheral blood. These receptors all stem from a man aged 50 or older with COVID-19, enrolled during active disease. CDR3s include the opening cysteine and the closing phenylalanine or tryptophan. The order of the fields is V gene, D gene, J gene, clone size, CDR3 DNA, CDR3 protein. D genes are given only for firm matches. Where a row states a size, it is once, few, many or the class of an expanded clone; other rows omit it.

TRBV5-1	TRBD1	TRBJ1-1	NA	TGCGCCAGCAGCCCCGGGACAGGGCCGAACACTGAAGCTTTCTTT	CASSPGTGPNTEAFF
TRBV6-6	TRBD1	TRBJ1-2	NA	TGTGCCAGCAGTGCGACAGGGTTTGCCTCCGGCTACACCTTC	CASSATGFASGYTF
TRBV3-1/TRBV3-2	NA	TRBJ1-6	NA	TGTGCCAGCAGCCAAGTTCAGGGTACTTCACCCCTCCACTTT	CASSQVQGTSPLHF
TRBV5-1	NA	TRBJ1-1	NA	TGCGCCAGCAGCTGGGACAAGAACACTGAAGCTTTCTTT	CASSWDKNTEAFF
TRBV6-5	TRBD2	TRBJ2-5	NA	TGTGCCAGCAGTCCTGCGGGAGGGGAGGTGGAGACCCAGTACTTC	CASSPAGGEVETQYF
TRBV6-5	TRBD2	TRBJ2-7	NA	TGTGCCAGCAGTCCTTTTAGCGGGGTTACCTACGAGCAGTACTTC	CASSPFSGVTYEQYF
TRBV6-1	NA	TRBJ1-6	once	TGTGCCAGCAGTGAATCGCACGGGGGAGATTCACCCCTCCACTTT	CASSESHGGDSPLHF
TRBV19	TRBD1	TRBJ2-1	few	TGTGCCAGTAGTATAGAGGACAGGGAGTTCTTC	CASSIEDREFF
TRBV18	TRBD2	TRBJ2-3	NA	TGTGCCAGCTCACCCATAGCGGGAGCCAGAGATACGCAGTATTTT	CASSPIAGARDTQYF
TRBV15	NA	TRBJ2-7	NA	TGTGCCACCAGCAGAGGCTATAGCCTACAGGGAAACGGGCAGTACTTC	CATSRGYSLQGNGQYF
TRBV19	NA	TRBJ1-1	NA	TGTGCCAGTACGGGACATTTTAACACTGAAGCTTTCTTT	CASTGHFNTEAFF
TRBV5-1	NA	TRBJ2-2	NA	TGCGCCAGCAGGGAGGTATCGAACACCGGGGAGCTGTTTTTT	CASREVSNTGELFF
TRBV7-2	NA	TRBJ2-5	NA	TGTGCCAGCAGCCCTCAAGAGACCCAGTACTTC	CASSPQETQYF
TRBV7-6	NA	TRBJ2-4	NA	TGTGCCAGCAGCTTAGTGCGGGGACCAGCCAAAAACATTCAGTACTTC	CASSLVRGPAKNIQYF
TRBV5-4	TRBD2	TRBJ2-3	NA	TGTGCCCTTACTCGAGCGGGAGCATCAGATACGCAGTATTTT	CALTRAGASDTQYF
TRBV10-3	NA	TRBJ1-1	NA	TGTGCCATCACCCTGGGAGGGGGGTACACTGAAGCTTTCTTT	CAITLGGGYTEAFF
TRBV2	NA	TRBJ1-2	NA	TGTGCCAGCAGCTCCGGAGGTCCCTATGGCTACACCTTC	CASSSGGPYGYTF
TRBV18	TRBD2	TRBJ2-2	NA	TGTGCCAGCTCACTCTCCAGATTAGCGGGAGGCAGGAGGTTGTCTAACACCGGGGAGCTGTTTTTT	CASSLSRLAGGRRLSNTGELFF
TRBV15	NA	TRBJ2-5	NA	TGTGCCACCAGCAGACCCGTAGGTCAAGCGGGCCAAGAGACCCAGTACTTC	CATSRPVGQAGQETQYF
TRBV7-8	TRBD2	TRBJ2-7	NA	TGTGCCAGCAGCTTAGCGGGAGGGCCGTACGAGCAGTACTTC	CASSLAGGPYEQYF
TRBV14	TRBD1	TRBJ2-2	few	TGTGCCAGCAGGGCACAGGGGCGCGGGGAGCTGTTTTTT	CASRAQGRGELFF
TRBV7-3	TRBD1	TRBJ2-1	NA	TGTGCCAGCAGCTCCATGATCGGGACAGGGGGCAAGAATAAGCAGTTCTTC	CASSSMIGTGGKNKQFF
TRBV6-4	TRBD1	TRBJ2-1	once	TGTGCCAGCAGTGATAAAGGGACAGGGATAGATGAGCAGTTCTTC	CASSDKGTGIDEQFF
TRBV7-2	NA	TRBJ2-2	NA	TGTGCCAGCAGCTTTGTGACAGGGAGGAGGACCGGGGAGCTGTTTTTT	CASSFVTGRRTGELFF
TRBV4-1	TRBD2	TRBJ2-1	NA	TGCGCCAGCAGCCAGTTGGGACTAGCGGGAGGCGGGAAGAGCTCCTACAATGAGCAGTTCTTC	CASSQLGLAGGGKSSYNEQFF
TRBV6-5	NA	TRBJ1-4	NA	TGTGCCAGCCGAGACAGGATTAATGAAAAACTGTTTTTT	CASRDRINEKLFF
TRBV28	NA	TRBJ2-7	NA	TGTGCCAGCAGTTCAGTAGCGGAGAGCTCCTACGAGCAGTACTTC	CASSSVAESSYEQYF
TRBV28	NA	TRBJ2-7	NA	TGTGCCAGCAGTTTGATCAACAGGGTCAACGAGCAGTACTTC	CASSLINRVNEQYF
TRBV7-2	NA	TRBJ2-3	few	TGTGCCAGCAGTTTACTAGGGGCAGGGGTATCAGATACGCAGTATTTT	CASSLLGAGVSDTQYF
TRBV6-5	NA	TRBJ2-5	NA	TGTGCCAGCAGTACGATTGGGCGACAAGAGACCCAGTACTTC	CASSTIGRQETQYF
TRBV6-5	NA	TRBJ1-2	NA	TGTGCCAGCAGCAGGTCTCAAAGAATTAACTATGGCTACACCTTC	CASSRSQRINYGYTF
TRBV7-3	TRBD1	TRBJ1-4	NA	TGTGCCAGCAGCTCGACAGGGACTAATGAAAAACTGTTTTTT	CASSSTGTNEKLFF
TRBV7-9	NA	TRBJ1-1	NA	TGTGCCAGCAGTTGGGACAATCCTGAAGCTTTCTTT	CASSWDNPEAFF
TRBV19	NA	TRBJ2-3	NA	TGTGCCACCGCGACTACGTTACCCACAGATACGCAGTATTTT	CATATTLPTDTQYF
TRBV10-3	TRBD1	TRBJ1-1	NA	TGTGCCATCAGGAAGGGACAGGAGAACACTGAAGCTTTCTTT	CAIRKGQENTEAFF
TRBV20-1	NA	TRBJ1-1	few	TGCAGTGCTAGTTGGACACCGAACACTGAAGCTTTCTTT	CSASWTPNTEAFF
TRBV10-3	NA	TRBJ2-3	few	TGTGCCATCGGGGCTCGGCCAGATACGCAGTATTTT	CAIGARPDTQYF
TRBV5-1	NA	TRBJ1-1	NA	TGCGCCAGCAGCTTATCCCCGGCAGGCACTGAAGCTTTCTTT	CASSLSPAGTEAFF
TRBV5-4	NA	TRBJ1-4	NA	TGTGCCAGCAGCTTGGGCGATTCCCATAATGAAAAACTGTTTTTT	CASSLGDSHNEKLFF
TRBV5-6	NA	TRBJ1-2	NA	TGTGCCAGCAGCTTTATAGCAGGGACAAAGGGCTACACCTTC	CASSFIAGTKGYTF
TRBV19	TRBD1	TRBJ2-1	NA	TGTGCCAGTAGTATAGGCCGGGACAGGGGGCATGAGCAGTTCTTC	CASSIGRDRGHEQFF
TRBV27	TRBD1	TRBJ2-3	NA	TGTGCCAGCAGGACAGGGGGCTTTGATACGCAGTATTTT	CASRTGGFDTQYF
TRBV6-5	TRBD1	TRBJ2-3	NA	TGTGCCAGCAGGCGGGGACAGGAAAGCACAGATACGCAGTATTTT	CASRRGQESTDTQYF
TRBV6-1	TRBD1	TRBJ2-7	NA	TGTGCCAGCAGTGAAGGGGACAGGGACTCCTACGAGCAGTACTTC	CASSEGDRDSYEQYF
TRBV10-3	NA	TRBJ1-4	NA	TGTGCCATCAGTGAAACAGGGACTAATGAAAAACTGTTTTTT	CAISETGTNEKLFF
TRBV6-5	TRBD1	TRBJ2-5	NA	TGTGCCAGCAGTTTTTCAGGGGGTACGGGAGAGACCCAGTACTTC	CASSFSGGTGETQYF
TRBV19	TRBD1	TRBJ1-2	once	TGTGCCAGTACCCCAGGGGGCCAAGGCTACACCTTC	CASTPGGQGYTF
TRBV15	NA	TRBJ1-1	NA	TGTGCCACCAGCAGTGCACGGGTGAACACTGAAGCTTTCTTT	CATSSARVNTEAFF
TRBV10-3	NA	TRBJ1-4	NA	TGTGCCATCAGTCCCGGGGTTAGAGCGACTAATGAAAAACTGTTTTTT	CAISPGVRATNEKLFF
TRBV19	NA	TRBJ1-3	once	TGTGCCAGTAGTACGCAGAGGTATACTGGCACCATATATTTT	CASSTQRYTGTIYF
TRBV19	NA	TRBJ1-2	NA	TGTGCCAGTAGTATTATCGACAGATCTACTTCTCTATACACCTTC	CASSIIDRSTSLYTF
TRBV29-1	NA	TRBJ1-3	once	TGCAGCGTGACGACAGTTTACTCTGGAAACACCATATATTTT	CSVTTVYSGNTIYF
TRBV6-1	NA	TRBJ1-1	NA	TGTGCCAGCAGTGAAGGATGGGGACTCCTGAACACTGAAGCTTTCTTT	CASSEGWGLLNTEAFF
TRBV5-1	TRBD2	TRBJ2-5	NA	TGCGCCAGCATACCAAGTCCCGGGACTAGGTCTTCAGAGACCCAGTACTTC	CASIPSPGTRSSETQYF